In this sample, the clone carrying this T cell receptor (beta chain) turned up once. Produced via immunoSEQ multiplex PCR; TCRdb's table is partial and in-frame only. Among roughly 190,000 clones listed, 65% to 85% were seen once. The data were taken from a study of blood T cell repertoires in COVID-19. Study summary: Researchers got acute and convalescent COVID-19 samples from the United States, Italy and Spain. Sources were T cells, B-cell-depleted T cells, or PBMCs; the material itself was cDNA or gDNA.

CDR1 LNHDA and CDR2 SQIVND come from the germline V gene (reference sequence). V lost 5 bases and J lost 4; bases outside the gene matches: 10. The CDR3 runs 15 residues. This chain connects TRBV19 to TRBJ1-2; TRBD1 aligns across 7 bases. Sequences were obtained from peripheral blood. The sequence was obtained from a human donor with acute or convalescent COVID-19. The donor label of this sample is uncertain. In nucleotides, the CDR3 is TGTGCCAGTAGTCCCAGCCCGGGACAGACCTATGGCTACACCTTC. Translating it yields CASSPSPGQTYGYTF.